This T cell receptor beta chain was identified during a study of blood T cell repertoires in COVID-19. About the research overall: The United States, Italy and Spain supplied acute and convalescent COVID-19 samples. Nucleic acid was either cDNA or gDNA, and it came from T cells, B-cell-depleted T cells, or PBMCs.

Recruited during active infection, patients (from Seattle) were subsequently followed longitudinally. Per the study methods: From reference gene primer amplification, estimates of nucleated cell counts were derived. Method: immunoSEQ multiplex PCR; TCRdb's copy keeps in-frame clones and lacks some. V and J calls and clone size follow that table, whereas D and trimming were derived from the DNA. The repertoire includes some 320,000 clones, 85% to 90% of them detected once, and around 10% sits in the top ten. Germline CDR1 SEHNR, CDR2 FQNEAQ (reference sequence). This CDR3 contains 14 residues. V trimming: 5 bases; J trimming: 4 bases; junction bases outside the gene matches: 1.

The V call is TRBV7-9, the J call TRBJ2-3, with 12 bases lining up with TRBD2. The sequence was collected from a woman in her twenties or thirties with COVID-19, enrolled during active disease. The sequencing sample was made of peripheral blood. This chain's CDR3 is CASSPSGGADTQYF. The CDR3 DNA sequence: TGTGCCAGCAGCCCTAGCGGGGGGGCAGATACGCAGTATTTT.